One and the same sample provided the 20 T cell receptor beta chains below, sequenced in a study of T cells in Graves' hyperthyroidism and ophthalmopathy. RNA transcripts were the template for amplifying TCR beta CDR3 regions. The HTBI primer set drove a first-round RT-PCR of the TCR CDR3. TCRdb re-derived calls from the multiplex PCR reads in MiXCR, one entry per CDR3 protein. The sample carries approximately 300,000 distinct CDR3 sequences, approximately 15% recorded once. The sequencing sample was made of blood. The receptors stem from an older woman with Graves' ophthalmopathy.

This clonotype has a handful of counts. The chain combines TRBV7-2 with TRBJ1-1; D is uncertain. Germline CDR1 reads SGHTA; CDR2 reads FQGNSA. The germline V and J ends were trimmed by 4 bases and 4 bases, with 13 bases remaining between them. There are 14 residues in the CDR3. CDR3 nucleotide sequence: TGTGCCAGCAGCTCCCGGGCCAGAAGCACTGAAGCTTTCTTT. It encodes CASSSRARSTEAFF. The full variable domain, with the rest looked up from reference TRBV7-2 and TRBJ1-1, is GAGVSQSPSNKVTEKGKDVELRCDPISGHTALYWYRQSLGQGLEFLIYFQGNSAPDKSGLPSDRFSAERTGGSVSTLTIQRTQQEDSAVYLCASSSRARSTEAFFGQGTRLTVV.

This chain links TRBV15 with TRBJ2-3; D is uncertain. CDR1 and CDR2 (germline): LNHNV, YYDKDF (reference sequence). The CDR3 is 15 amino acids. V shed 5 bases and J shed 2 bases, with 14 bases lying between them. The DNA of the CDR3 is TGTGCCACCAGCGGCATCGGCTCTAACACAGATACGCAGTATTTT. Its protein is CATSGIGSNTDTQYF.

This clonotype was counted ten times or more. The DNA for the CDR3 is TGTGCCAGCAGTGCCGGACGCCGAGATACGCAGTATTTT. Protein sequence: CASSAGRRDTQYF. This chain connects TRBV6-1 to TRBJ2-3; D is undetermined. The CDR3 runs 13 residues. V lost 4 bases and J lost 5, with 10 bases in between. Looked up from germline, CDR1 is MNHNS and CDR2 is SASEGT.

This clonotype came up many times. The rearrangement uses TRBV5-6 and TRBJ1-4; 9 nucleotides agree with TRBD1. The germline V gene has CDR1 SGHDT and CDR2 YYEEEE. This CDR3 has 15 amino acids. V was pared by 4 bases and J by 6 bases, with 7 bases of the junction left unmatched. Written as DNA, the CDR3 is TGTGCCAGCAGCCATCGGACAGGGGCTGATGAAAAACTGTTTTTT. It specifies CASSHRTGADEKLFF. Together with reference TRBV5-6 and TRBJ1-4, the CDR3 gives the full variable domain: DAGVTQSPTHLIKTRGQQVTLRCSPKSGHDTVSWYQQALGQGPQFIFQYYEEEERQRGNFPDRFSGHQFPNYSSELNVNALLLGDSALYLCASSHRTGADEKLFFGSGTQLSVL.

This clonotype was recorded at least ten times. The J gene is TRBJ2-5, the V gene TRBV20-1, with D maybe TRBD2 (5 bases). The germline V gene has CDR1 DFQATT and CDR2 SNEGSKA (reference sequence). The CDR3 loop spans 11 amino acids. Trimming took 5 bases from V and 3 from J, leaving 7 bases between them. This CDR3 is CSAWRKETQYF. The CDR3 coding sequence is TGCAGTGCTTGGAGGAAAGAGACCCAGTACTTC.

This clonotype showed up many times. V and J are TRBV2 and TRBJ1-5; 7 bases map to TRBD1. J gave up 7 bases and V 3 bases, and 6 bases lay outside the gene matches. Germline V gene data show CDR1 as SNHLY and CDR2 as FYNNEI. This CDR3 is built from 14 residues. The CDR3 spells CASSDRQGGQPQHF. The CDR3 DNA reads TGTGCCAGCAGTGATAGGCAGGGGGGGCAGCCCCAGCATTTT.

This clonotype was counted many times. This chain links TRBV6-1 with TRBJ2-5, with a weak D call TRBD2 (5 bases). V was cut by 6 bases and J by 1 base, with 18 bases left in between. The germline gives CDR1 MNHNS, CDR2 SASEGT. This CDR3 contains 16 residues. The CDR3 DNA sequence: TGTGCCAGCAGACCCACCACGGGGAAGGCCCAAGAGACCCAGTACTTC. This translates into CASRPTTGKAQETQYF.

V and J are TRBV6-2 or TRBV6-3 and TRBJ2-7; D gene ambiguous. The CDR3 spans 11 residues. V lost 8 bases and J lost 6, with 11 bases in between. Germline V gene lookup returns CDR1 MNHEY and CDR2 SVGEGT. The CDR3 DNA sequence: TGTGCCAGCCGAGTGGCCCGCGAGCAGTACTTC. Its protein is CASRVAREQYF.

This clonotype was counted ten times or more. The CDR3 sequence is CASSRGTAEKLFF. The DNA of the CDR3 is TGTGCCAGCAGTCGAGGGACGGCTGAAAAACTGTTTTTT. The chain carries TRBV6-1 and TRBJ1-4; tentatively, D is TRBD1 (5 bases). V lost 5 bases, J lost 7 bases, and 11 bases lay in between. Per the germline V gene, CDR1 is MNHNS and CDR2 is SASEGT. This CDR3 spans 13 amino acids.

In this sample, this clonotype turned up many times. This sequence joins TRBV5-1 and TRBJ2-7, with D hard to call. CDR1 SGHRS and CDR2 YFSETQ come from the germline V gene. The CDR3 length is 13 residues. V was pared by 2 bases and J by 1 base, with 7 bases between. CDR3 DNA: TGCGCCAGCAGCTTTAGCACTTCCTACGAGCAGTACTTC. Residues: CASSFSTSYEQYF.

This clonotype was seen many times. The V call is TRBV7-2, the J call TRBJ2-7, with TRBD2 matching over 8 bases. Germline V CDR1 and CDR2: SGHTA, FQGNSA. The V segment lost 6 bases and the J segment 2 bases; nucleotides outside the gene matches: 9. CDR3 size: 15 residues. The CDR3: CASSLLAGGTYEQYF. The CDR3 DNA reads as TGTGCCAGCAGTTTACTGGCGGGGGGTACCTACGAGCAGTACTTC.

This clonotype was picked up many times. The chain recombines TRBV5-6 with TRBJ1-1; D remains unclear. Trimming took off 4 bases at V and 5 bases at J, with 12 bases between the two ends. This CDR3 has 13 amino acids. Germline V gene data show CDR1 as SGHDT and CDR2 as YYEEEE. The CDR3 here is CASSTSIRTEAFF. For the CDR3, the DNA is TGTGCCAGCAGCACATCAATCCGGACTGAAGCTTTCTTT.

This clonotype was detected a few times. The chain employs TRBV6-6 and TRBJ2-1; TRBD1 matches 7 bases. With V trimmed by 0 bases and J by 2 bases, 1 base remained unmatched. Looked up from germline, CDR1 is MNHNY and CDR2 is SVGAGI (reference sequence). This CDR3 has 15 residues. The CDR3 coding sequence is TGTGCCAGCAGTTACTCAGACAGGGCCTACAATGAGCAGTTCTTC. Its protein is CASSYSDRAYNEQFF.

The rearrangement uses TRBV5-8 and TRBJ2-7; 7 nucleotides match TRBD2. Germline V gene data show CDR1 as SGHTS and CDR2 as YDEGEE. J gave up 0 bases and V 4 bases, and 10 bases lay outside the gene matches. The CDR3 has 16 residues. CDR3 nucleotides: TGTGCCAGCAGCCCCCGACTAGCTCCGAGCTCCTACGAGCAGTACTTC. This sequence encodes CASSPRLAPSSYEQYF.

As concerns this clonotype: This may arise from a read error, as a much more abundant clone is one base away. CDR3 in amino acids: CASSQDFWETQYF. The CDR3 bases are TGCGCCAGCAGCCAAGATTTTTGGGAGACCCAGTACTTC. This sequence joins TRBV4-3 and TRBJ2-5; D is uncertain. The germline V and J ends were trimmed by 0 bases and 5 bases, with 7 bases remaining between them. CDR1 is LGHNA and CDR2 is YSLEER in the germline V gene. The CDR3 consists of 13 residues.

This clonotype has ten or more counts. This CDR3 is CASSLAPGGDTEAFF. In nucleotides, the CDR3 is TGTGCCAGCAGCTTAGCTCCAGGGGGTGACACTGAAGCTTTCTTT. The genes are TRBV11-1 and TRBJ1-1, with 7 positions matching TRBD1. The CDR3 contains 15 residues. The germline V gene encodes CDR1 SGHAT and CDR2 FQDESV (reference sequence). V shed 0 bases and J 3 bases; nucleotides not matched to a gene: 4.

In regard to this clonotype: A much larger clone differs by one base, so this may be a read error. The CDR3 loop reads CANRPGQNYEQYF. The CDR3 coding sequence is TGTGCCAACAGACCGGGACAGAACTACGAGCAGTACTTC. The chain uses TRBV28 and TRBJ2-7, with 7 bases matching TRBD1. This CDR3 has 13 residues. Germline lookup yields CDR1 MDHEN and CDR2 SYDVKM. V shed 10 bases and J 3 bases; nucleotides not matched to a gene: 9.

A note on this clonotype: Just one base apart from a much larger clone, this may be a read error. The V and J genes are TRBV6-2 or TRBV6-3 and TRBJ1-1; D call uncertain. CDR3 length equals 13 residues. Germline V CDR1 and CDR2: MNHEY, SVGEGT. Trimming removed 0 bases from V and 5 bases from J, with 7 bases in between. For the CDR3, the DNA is TGTGCCAGCAGTTACTCGCCGGTGACTGAAGCTTTCTTT. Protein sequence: CASSYSPVTEAFF.

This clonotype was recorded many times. CDR3 nucleotides: TGCGCCAGCAGCTTGGGGGGGGGCCCTAGCTACGAGCAGTACTTC. It yields the protein CASSLGGGPSYEQYF. The rearrangement links TRBV5-1 to TRBJ2-7, with D tentatively TRBD2 (7 bases). CDR1 is SGHRS, CDR2 YFSETQ, per germline. Trimming stripped 0 bases from V and 3 bases from J, with 13 bases between. The CDR3 sequence is 15 residues long.

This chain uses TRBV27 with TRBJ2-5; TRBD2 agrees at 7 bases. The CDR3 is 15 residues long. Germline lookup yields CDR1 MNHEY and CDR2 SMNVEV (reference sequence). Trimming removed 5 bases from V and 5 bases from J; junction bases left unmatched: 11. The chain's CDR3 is CASSAALAGAETQYF. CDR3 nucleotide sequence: TGTGCCAGCAGTGCAGCCCTGGCGGGAGCGGAGACCCAGTACTTC.